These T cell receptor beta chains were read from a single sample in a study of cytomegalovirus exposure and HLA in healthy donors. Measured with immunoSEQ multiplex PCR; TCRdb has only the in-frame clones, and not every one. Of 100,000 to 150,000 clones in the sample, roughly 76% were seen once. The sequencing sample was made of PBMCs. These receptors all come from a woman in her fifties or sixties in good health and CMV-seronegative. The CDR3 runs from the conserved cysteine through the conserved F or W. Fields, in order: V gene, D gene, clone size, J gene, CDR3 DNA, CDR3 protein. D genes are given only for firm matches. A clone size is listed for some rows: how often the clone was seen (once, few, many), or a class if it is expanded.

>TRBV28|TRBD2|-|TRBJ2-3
TGTGCCAGCAGTTTCGGGTTGGGGTGGGAGGGCCTCGATACGCAGTATTTT
CASSFGLGWEGLDTQYF
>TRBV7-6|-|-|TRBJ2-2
TGTGCCAGCAGCTTAGTGCGCCCCACAGGGACCACCGGGGAGCTGTTTTTT
CASSLVRPTGTTGELFF
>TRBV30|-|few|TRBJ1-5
TGTGCCTGGAGCTTACCTATAAATAGCAATCAGCCCCAGCATTTT
CAWSLPINSNQPQHF
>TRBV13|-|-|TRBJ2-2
TGTGCCAGCAGCCCCGGACTCTACACCGGGGAGCTGTTTTTT
CASSPGLYTGELFF
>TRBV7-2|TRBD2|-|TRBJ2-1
TGTGCCAGCAGCTTAGGATTGGCTAGCGGGAGGAATGAGCAGTTCTTC
CASSLGLASGRNEQFF
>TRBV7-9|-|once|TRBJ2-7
TGTGCCAGCGCGCCCTACGAGCAGTACTTC
CASAPYEQYF
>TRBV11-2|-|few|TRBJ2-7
TGTGCCAGCAGCTTAGACGAGCCCTACGAGCAGTACTTC
CASSLDEPYEQYF
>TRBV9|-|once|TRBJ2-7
TGTGCCAGCAGCAAAGAGGGCGAGCAGTACTTC
CASSKEGEQYF
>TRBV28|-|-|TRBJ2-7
TGTGCCAGCTGCGGTTCCGGCTACGAGCAGTACTTC
CASCGSGYEQYF
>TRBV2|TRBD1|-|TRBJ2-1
TGTGCCAGCAGTGTTTTTTCAGGGGGCAATGAGCAGTTCTTC
CASSVFSGGNEQFF
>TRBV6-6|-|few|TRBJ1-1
TGTGCCAGCAGTTACTCGACGCTCGCGGTGAACACTGAAGCTTTCTTT
CASSYSTLAVNTEAFF
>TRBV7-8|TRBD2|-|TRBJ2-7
TGTGCCAGCAGCCTAAAGCGGGAGTTCTCCTACGAGCAGTACTTC
CASSLKREFSYEQYF
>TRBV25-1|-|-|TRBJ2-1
TGTGCCAGCAGTGACAGAGCGAGTTCCTACAATGAGCAGTTCTTC
CASSDRASSYNEQFF
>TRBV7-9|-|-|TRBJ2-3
TGTTCCAGCAGCTTTTCCGAGAATGCGGATACGCAGTATTTT
CSSSFSENADTQYF
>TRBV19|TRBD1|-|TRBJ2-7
TGTGCCAGTAGGGGACAGGGGGCTGGCTACGAGCAGTACTTC
CASRGQGAGYEQYF
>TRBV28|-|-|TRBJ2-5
TGTGCCAGCAAAGAGACTCAAGAGACCCAGTACTTC
CASKETQETQYF
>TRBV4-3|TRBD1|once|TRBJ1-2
TGCGCCAGCAGCCGGGGAAGGTACAGGGGGCCATCTAACTATGGCTACACCTTC
CASSRGRYRGPSNYGYTF
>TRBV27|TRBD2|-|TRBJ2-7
TGTGCCAGCAGTTTATTAGCGGGAGGCTACGAGCAGTACTTC
CASSLLAGGYEQYF
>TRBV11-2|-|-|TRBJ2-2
TGTGCCATCCTTCGAATCCAGGGCGCCGGGGAGCTGTTTTTT
CAILRIQGAGELFF
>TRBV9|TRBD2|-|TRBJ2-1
TGTGCCAGCAGCGTAGCGGGAGGGGGATACAATGAGCAGTTCTTC
CASSVAGGGYNEQFF
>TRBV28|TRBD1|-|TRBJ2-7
TGTGCCAGCAGCAGACAGGGGGTCTCTCGCGAGCAGTACTTC
CASSRQGVSREQYF
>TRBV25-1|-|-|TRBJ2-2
TGTGCCAGCCCAAAAAGGAGGGGAGGCTTGACCGGGGAGCTGTTTTTT
CASPKRRGGLTGELFF
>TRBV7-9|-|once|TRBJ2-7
TGTGCCAGCAGCTACCTTTTAACCGAGAGTCCCTACGAGCAGTACTTC
CASSYLLTESPYEQYF
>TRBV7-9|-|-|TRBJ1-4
TGTTCCAGCAGCCCCGCTCAGGGGTACGGTGAAAAACTGTTTTTT
CSSSPAQGYGEKLFF
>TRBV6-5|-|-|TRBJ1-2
TGTGCCAGCAGTTACTCTGGGAGTTCAGACTATGGCTACACCTTC
CASSYSGSSDYGYTF
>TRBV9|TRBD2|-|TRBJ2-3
TGTGCCAGCAGCGTATACGGGAGGGCCTCAGATACGCAGTATTTT
CASSVYGRASDTQYF
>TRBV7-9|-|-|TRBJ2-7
TGTGCCAGCAGCCGACAGGCAGCGAGCTCCTACGAGCAGTACTTC
CASSRQAASSYEQYF
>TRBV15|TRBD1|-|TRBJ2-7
TGTGCCACCAGCAGAGATCAAGCAGGGGGCAACGAGGAGCAGTACTTC
CATSRDQAGGNEEQYF
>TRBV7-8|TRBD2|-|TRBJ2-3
TGTGCCAGCAGCTTAGCGTTACTAGCGGGAGACCCTGGGGAAGCAGATACGCAGTATTTT
CASSLALLAGDPGEADTQYF
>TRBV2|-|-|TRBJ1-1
TGTGCCAGCGGGCTAGGAGGAACTGAAGCTTTCTTT
CASGLGGTEAFF
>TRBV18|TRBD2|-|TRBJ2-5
TGTGCCAGCTCACCACGGGGGGGTGAGGAGGAGACCCAGTACTTC
CASSPRGGEEETQYF
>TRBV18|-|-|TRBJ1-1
TGTGCCAGCTCACCGGGAAAGACAGTTAACACTGAAGCTTTCTTT
CASSPGKTVNTEAFF
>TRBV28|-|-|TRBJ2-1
TGTGCCAGCACCGAACGGGGCAATGAGCAGTTCTTC
CASTERGNEQFF
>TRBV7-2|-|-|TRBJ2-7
TGTGCCAGCAGCTTAGTCGGGGTGCCCCACTACGAGCAGTACTTC
CASSLVGVPHYEQYF
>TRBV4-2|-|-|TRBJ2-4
TGTGCCAGCAGCCAGGCCCTGTTAGGCAGTTACTATTTAGCCAAAAACATTCAGTACTTC
CASSQALLGSYYLAKNIQYF
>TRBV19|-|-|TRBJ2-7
TGTGCCAGTAGTCCAGGTTATTACTACGAGCAGTACTTC
CASSPGYYYEQYF
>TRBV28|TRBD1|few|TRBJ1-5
TGTGCCAGCGGGGGACAGAGCAATCAGCCCCAGCATTTT
CASGGQSNQPQHF
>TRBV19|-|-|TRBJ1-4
TGTGCCAGTAGTAACAGGGAGGAAAAACTGTTTTTT
CASSNREEKLFF
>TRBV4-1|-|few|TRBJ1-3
TGCGCCAGCAGCCAAGTAGGGGCTGGAAACACCATATATTTT
CASSQVGAGNTIYF
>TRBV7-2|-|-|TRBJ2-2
TGTGCCAGCACACAGCTCGGGGAGCTGTTTTTT
CASTQLGELFF
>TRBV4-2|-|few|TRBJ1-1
TGTGCCAGCAGCCAAGATAATGGAGGGGATTCTCCCGTCGAAGCTTTCTTT
CASSQDNGGDSPVEAFF
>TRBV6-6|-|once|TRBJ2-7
TGTGCCAGCAGGCCGCCCGGGAGTCGCCACGAGCAGTACTTC
CASRPPGSRHEQYF
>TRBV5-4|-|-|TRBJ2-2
TGTGCCAGCAGCTTAATAGGTGGGCCCACCGGGGAGCTGTTTTTT
CASSLIGGPTGELFF
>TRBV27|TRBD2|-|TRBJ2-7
TGTGCCAGCAGCCGCCGCGGGAGAGGGTTGGACTTC
CASSRRGRGLDF
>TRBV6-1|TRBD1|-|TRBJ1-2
TGTGCCAGCAGTGCTCCCTCCGGACAGGGATATGGCTACACCTTC
CASSAPSGQGYGYTF
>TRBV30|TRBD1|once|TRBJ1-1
TGTGCCTGGACCTCGAAGGGAGGGACAGGGGGCACACGGGAAGCTTTCTTT
CAWTSKGGTGGTREAFF
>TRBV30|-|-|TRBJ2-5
TGTGCCTGGAGTATAGGGACACAAGAGACCCAGTACTTC
CAWSIGTQETQYF
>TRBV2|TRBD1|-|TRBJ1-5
TGTGCCAGCTGCGGGGACAGGGACAATCAGCCCCAGCATTTT
CASCGDRDNQPQHF